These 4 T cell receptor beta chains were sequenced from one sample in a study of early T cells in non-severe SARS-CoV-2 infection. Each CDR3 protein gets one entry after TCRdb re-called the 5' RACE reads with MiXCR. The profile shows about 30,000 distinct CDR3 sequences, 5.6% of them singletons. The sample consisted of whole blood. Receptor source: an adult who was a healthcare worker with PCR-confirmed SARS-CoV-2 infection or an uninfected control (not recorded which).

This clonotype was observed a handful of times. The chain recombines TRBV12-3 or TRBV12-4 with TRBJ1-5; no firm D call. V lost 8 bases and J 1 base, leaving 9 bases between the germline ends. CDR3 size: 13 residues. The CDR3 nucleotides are TGTGCCAGCGCACAGCGAAGCAATCAGCCCCAGCATTTT. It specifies CASAQRSNQPQHF.

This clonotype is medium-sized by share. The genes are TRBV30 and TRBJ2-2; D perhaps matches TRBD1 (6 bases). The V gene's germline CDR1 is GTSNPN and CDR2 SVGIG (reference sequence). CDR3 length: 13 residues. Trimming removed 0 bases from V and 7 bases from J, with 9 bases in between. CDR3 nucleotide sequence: TGTGCCTGGAGTGTTGGGACAATCGGGGAGCTGTTTTTT. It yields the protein CAWSVGTIGELFF. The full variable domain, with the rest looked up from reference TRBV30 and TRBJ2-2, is SQTIHQWPATLVQPVGSPLSLECTVEGTSNPNLYWYRQAAGRGLQLLFYSVGIGQISSEVPQNLSASRPQDRQFILSSKKLLLSDSGFYLCAWSVGTIGELFFGEGSRLTVL.

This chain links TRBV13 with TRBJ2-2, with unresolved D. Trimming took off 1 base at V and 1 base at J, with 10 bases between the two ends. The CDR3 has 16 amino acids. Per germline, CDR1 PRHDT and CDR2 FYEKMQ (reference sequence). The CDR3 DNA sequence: TGTGCCAGCAGCTTAGATCTAGTCCAGAACACCGGGGAGCTGTTTTTT. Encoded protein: CASSLDLVQNTGELFF.

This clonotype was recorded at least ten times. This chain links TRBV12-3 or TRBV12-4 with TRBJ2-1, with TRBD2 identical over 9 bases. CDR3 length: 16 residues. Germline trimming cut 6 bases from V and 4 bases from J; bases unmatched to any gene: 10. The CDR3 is CASRRPGTSRYNEQFF. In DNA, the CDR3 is TGTGCCAGCAGGCGTCCCGGGACTAGCCGATACAATGAGCAGTTCTTC.